These 30 T cell receptor beta chains were all obtained from the same sample, sequenced in a study of cytotoxic CD8 clonotypes in ibrutinib-treated CLL. Profiled with immunoSEQ multiplex PCR; TCRdb holds only in-frame clones, not every one. The table includes more than 200,000 clones, 70% detected once. The material sequenced was PBMCs, taken after 24 months of ibrutinib treatment. These receptors were obtained from a human donor with chronic lymphocytic leukemia.

CDR3 nucleotide sequence: TGTGCCAGCTCTCCCCTCATGGGACAGCAAGAGACCCAGTACTTC. Translated, it gives CASSPLMGQQETQYF. The genes are TRBV18 and TRBJ2-5; 7 bases map to TRBD1. With V trimmed by 6 bases and J by 2 bases, 9 bases remained unmatched. Germline V gene data show CDR1 as KGHSH and CDR2 as LQKENI. The CDR3 has 15 amino acids.

This clone was detected once. This chain uses TRBV19 with TRBJ2-2; D tentatively reads TRBD1 or TRBD2 (5 bases each). This CDR3 contains 14 residues. Germline V lookup: CDR1 LNHDA, CDR2 SQIVND (reference sequence). With 6 bases removed from V and 8 bases from J, the gap between germline ends came to 16 bases. The CDR3 sequence is CASSRDHGWGELFF. CDR3 nucleotides: TGTGCCAGTAGCCGGGACCATGGGTGGGGGGAGCTGTTTTTT.

The CDR3 nucleotides read TGCGCCAGCAGCGCCGGGACGGCCAGTGGGACCCAGTACTTC. Protein product: CASSAGTASGTQYF. This chain uses TRBV5-1 with TRBJ2-5; D is tentatively TRBD1 or TRBD2 (5 bases each). This CDR3 comprises 14 residues. CDR1 is SGHRS, CDR2 YFSETQ, per germline. V gave up 4 bases and J gave up 7 bases, with 17 bases separating them.

This clone appeared a few times. This chain links TRBV28 with TRBJ1-2, with D unresolved. V was trimmed by 8 bases and J by 1 base, leaving 11 bases between them. This CDR3 spans 13 amino acids. CDR1 and CDR2 from the germline V gene are MDHEN and SYDVKM. CDR3 in DNA: TGTGCCAGCGTCGGGCGGATTAACTATGGCTACACCTTC. Translating gives CASVGRINYGYTF.

In this sample, this clone turned up a few times. V gene TRBV4-1 combines with J gene TRBJ1-2; 9 positions match TRBD1. V was clipped by 8 bases and J by 5 bases; unmatched bases: 9. Germline CDR1 MGHRA, CDR2 YSYEKL. This CDR3 has 14 residues. This CDR3 reads CASGSLGTGYGYTF. Written as DNA, the CDR3 is TGCGCCAGCGGTTCTTTGGGGACAGGGTATGGCTACACCTTC.

The chain is built from TRBV7-9 and TRBJ2-2; D unresolved. Trimming removed 5 bases from V and 4 bases from J, with 17 bases in between. The CDR3 covers 16 residues. Germline V lookup: CDR1 SEHNR, CDR2 FQNEAQ (reference sequence). CDR3 coding DNA: TGTGCCAGCAGCCCAACCCCGCCCCCGGGCACCGGGGAGCTGTTTTTT. Protein sequence: CASSPTPPPGTGELFF.

The chain uses TRBV28 and TRBJ2-5, with 9 bases that match TRBD2. The germline CDR1 and CDR2 sequences are MDHEN and SYDVKM. Unmatched junction bases numbered 9, after V lost 7 bases and J lost 3 bases. This CDR3 is built from 15 residues. The chain's CDR3 is CASNYGGGREETQYF. Here the CDR3 DNA reads TGTGCCAGCAATTACGGGGGCGGGAGGGAAGAGACCCAGTACTTC.

As DNA, the CDR3 is TGTGCCAGCAGTTTCCGGGACAGGGGGGTTGAAAAACTGTTTTTT. Amino acid sequence: CASSFRDRGVEKLFF. The chain joins TRBV28 to TRBJ1-4; 11 bases are shared with TRBD1. Germline V gene lookup returns CDR1 MDHEN and CDR2 SYDVKM. Trimming at V came to 3 bases and at J to 7 bases, leaving 4 bases not matched to a gene. This CDR3 region has 15 residues.

The rearrangement joins TRBV6-6 to TRBJ1-2; perhaps TRBD1 as D (6 bases). Germline-derived CDR1 and CDR2 are MNHNY and SVGAGI (reference sequence). This CDR3 spans 15 amino acids. Trimming removed 4 bases from V and 0 bases from J, with 12 bases in between. CDR3: CASSWVGGANYGYTF. Written as DNA, the CDR3 is TGTGCCAGCAGTTGGGTGGGGGGCGCTAACTATGGCTACACCTTC.

In this sample, this clone turned up once. CDR3 loop: CASRTGTSGSYEQYF. As DNA, the CDR3 is TGTGCCAGCAGAACCGGGACTAGCGGGAGTTACGAGCAGTACTTC. The V gene is TRBV2, the J gene TRBJ2-7, with 14 bases aligning to TRBD2. In germline, CDR1 is SNHLY, CDR2 FYNNEI. J was trimmed by 4 bases and V by 6 bases; bases with no gene match: 5. This CDR3 contains 15 residues.

The chain has TRBV14 and TRBJ2-7; a possible D gene is TRBD1 (6 bases). The CDR3 length is 14 residues. V lost 3 bases and J 1 base, leaving 10 bases between the germline ends. Germline V CDR1 and CDR2: SGHDN, FVKESK. The CDR3: CASSQRTDSYEQYF. DNA of the CDR3: TGTGCCAGCAGCCAGAGGACAGATTCCTACGAGCAGTACTTC.

This chain uses TRBV3-2 with TRBJ2-3; TRBD2, the D gene given by the table, was not confirmed from the DNA. TRBV3-2 is designated a pseudogene. The CDR3 sequence is 8 residues long. The DNA for the CDR3 is TGCGGGGAAGATACGCAGTATTTT. Amino acids: CGEDTQYF.

The rearrangement uses TRBV27 and TRBJ2-7; 10 bases match TRBD1. The CDR3 consists of 15 residues. Per germline, CDR1 MNHEY and CDR2 SMNVEV (reference sequence). J lost 5 bases, V lost 5 bases, and 9 bases had no gene match. The CDR3 region is CASSPVGQGVHEQYF. Here the CDR3 DNA reads TGTGCCAGCAGTCCCGTAGGACAGGGGGTCCACGAGCAGTACTTC.

The chain links TRBV15 to TRBJ2-7; possible D gene TRBD1, 7 bases. The CDR3 spans 16 residues. The V end was cut by 0 bases, the J end by 7 bases, with 19 bases between. Germline V gene sequence: CDR1 LNHNV, CDR2 YYDKDF (reference sequence). CDR3 residues: CATSRDKGQGEEEQYF. CDR3 DNA sequence: TGTGCCACCAGCAGAGATAAGGGTCAGGGGGAGGAGGAGCAGTACTTC.

The J gene is TRBJ2-2, the V gene TRBV7-9, with D maybe TRBD2 (6 bases). With 6 bases removed from V and 1 base from J, the gap between germline ends came to 12 bases. CDR1 and CDR2 (germline): SEHNR, FQNEAQ (reference sequence). This CDR3 region has 15 residues. The CDR3 DNA is TGTGCCAGCAGTGGAGGGTTTAGGAACACCGGGGAGCTGTTTTTT. Amino acid sequence: CASSGGFRNTGELFF. The whole variable domain, remainder taken from reference TRBV7-9 and TRBJ2-2, is DTGVSQNPRHKITKRGQNVTFRCDPISEHNRLYWYRQTLGQGPEFLTYFQNEAQLEKSRLLSDRFSAERPKGSFSTLEIQRTEQGDSAMYLCASSGGFRNTGELFFGEGSRLTVL.

V is TRBV19 and J is TRBJ2-6; no firm D call. V was shortened by 3 bases and J by 1 base, with 7 bases between the two germline ends. CDR3 length: 15 residues. From germline, CDR1 is LNHDA and CDR2 SQIVND (reference sequence). CDR3 region: CASSITLSGANVLTF. The CDR3 DNA is TGTGCCAGTAGTATCACCCTGTCTGGGGCCAACGTCCTGACTTTC.

CDR3 bases: TGCGCCAGCAGCGACCCTCGTGCAGGCTACACTGAAGCTTTCTTT. Translation: CASSDPRAGYTEAFF. The chain combines TRBV23-1 with TRBJ1-1; no definite D call. TRBV23-1 is placed among ORFs of uncertain function. This CDR3 spans 15 amino acids. V was shortened by 6 bases and J by 3 bases, with 17 bases between the two germline ends.

The CDR3 protein is CASRDGRASSYEQYF. DNA of the CDR3: TGTGCCAGCAGGGATGGGAGGGCGAGCTCCTACGAGCAGTACTTC. The genes are TRBV28 and TRBJ2-7; 7 positions match TRBD2. The CDR3 contains 15 residues. V was clipped by 6 bases and J by 0 bases; unmatched bases: 8. Germline-derived CDR1 and CDR2 are MDHEN and SYDVKM.

The V call is TRBV6-6, the J call TRBJ2-7; unclear D gene. V was shortened by 5 bases and J by 9 bases, with 11 bases between the two germline ends. CDR1 is MNHNY and CDR2 is SVGAGI in the germline V gene (reference sequence). The CDR3 is 11 residues long. CDR3 in amino acids: CASSTTRAQYF. The CDR3 DNA is TGTGCCAGCAGTACTACCCGGGCGCAGTACTTC.

DNA for the CDR3: TGCGCCAGCAGCCAAGGCGGGTCTTCGAACACTGAAGCTTTCTTT. Protein sequence: CASSQGGSSNTEAFF. The chain is built from TRBV4-3 and TRBJ1-1; D unresolved. This CDR3 region has 15 residues. Trimming cost V 1 base and J 1 base, with 10 bases left between them. Per the germline V gene, CDR1 is LGHNA and CDR2 is YSLEER.

In this sample, this clone turned up a few times. The rearrangement links TRBV18 to TRBJ2-7; D possibly matches TRBD1 or TRBD2 (5 bases each). CDR1 and CDR2 from the germline V gene are KGHSH and LQKENI. The germline V and J ends were trimmed by 2 bases and 2 bases, with 13 bases remaining between them. The CDR3 runs 15 residues. Written as DNA, the CDR3 is TGTGCCAGCTCACCATTGGGGGAGTCTACCTACGAGCAGTACTTC. Amino acid sequence: CASSPLGESTYEQYF.

The V and J genes are TRBV6-6 and TRBJ2-5; tentative D call: TRBD1 (7 bases). Germline V CDR1 and CDR2: MNHNY, SVGAGI (reference sequence). V was clipped by 6 bases and J by 5 bases, with 22 bases between them. The CDR3 runs to 16 residues. The CDR3 spells CASSARGQGGRETQYF. The CDR3 DNA reads TGTGCCAGCAGCGCCCGGGGGCAGGGGGGACGTGAGACCCAGTACTTC.

This clone occurred once. J is TRBJ2-7 and V is TRBV11-2; 10 bases map to TRBD2. The junction had 13 bases not matched to a gene; V was cut back by 5 bases and J by 6 bases. Germline CDR1 SGHAT, CDR2 FQNNGV. This CDR3 is 16 amino acids long. As DNA, the CDR3 is TGTGCCAGCAGCCCCACACGTGGGGGACTAGCGAGCGAGCAGTACTTC. As protein: CASSPTRGGLASEQYF.

This chain uses TRBV19 with TRBJ1-5; D gene uncertain. The germline V gene encodes CDR1 LNHDA and CDR2 SQIVND (reference sequence). This CDR3 contains 14 residues. V was cut by 4 bases and J by 7 bases, with 14 bases left in between. For the CDR3, the DNA is TGTGCCAGTAGTAGAGACCGGGAAGGACAGCCCCAGCATTTT. Translating gives CASSRDREGQPQHF.

This clone came up a few times. The rearrangement links TRBV19 to TRBJ2-7, with D possibly matching TRBD1 (5 bases). The germline CDR1 and CDR2 sequences are LNHDA and SQIVND (reference sequence). This CDR3 is built from 13 residues. V was pared by 4 bases and J by 4 bases, with 11 bases between. Here the CDR3 reads CASSRDSQYEQYF. The CDR3 region has the DNA TGTGCCAGTAGTAGAGACAGCCAATACGAGCAGTACTTC.

The chain employs TRBV12-2 and TRBJ1-2; the table's TRBD1 call for D was not verified on the DNA. TRBV12-2 is labeled a pseudogene. This CDR3 is built from 14 residues. CDR3: CASRFGTEDGGYTF. The CDR3 nucleotides read TGTGCAAGTCGCTTCGGGACAGAAGATGGTGGCTACACCTTC.

CDR3 sequence (DNA): TGTGCCAGCAGTGGGTTCTTAACGGAGACCCAGTACTTC. Its protein product is CASSGFLTETQYF. The V gene is TRBV28, the J gene TRBJ2-5, with no clear D. This CDR3 is 13 amino acids long. The V end was cut by 5 bases, the J end by 5 bases, with 12 bases between. CDR1 MDHEN and CDR2 SYDVKM come from the germline V gene.

The chain combines TRBV5-1 with TRBJ1-5; D may be TRBD1 (5 bases). Trimming shortened V by 5 bases and J by 3 bases, and 9 bases separated the two germline ends. The CDR3 runs to 13 residues. Per germline, CDR1 SGHRS and CDR2 YFSETQ. The CDR3 sequence: CASRGDVNQPQHF. The CDR3 DNA is TGCGCCAGCAGGGGGGACGTCAATCAGCCCCAGCATTTT.

The genes are TRBV25-1 and TRBJ1-2; 7 bases fit TRBD1. The CDR3 has 14 residues. Germline assignment: CDR1 MGHDK and CDR2 SYGVNS. V was pared by 7 bases and J by 2 bases, with 7 bases of the junction left unmatched. CDR3 in DNA: TGTGCCAGCACCATGACAGGGAGGAACTATGGCTACACCTTC. Amino acids: CASTMTGRNYGYTF.

The chain has TRBV28 and TRBJ2-7; 12 nucleotides align to TRBD2. The CDR3 covers 14 residues. V shed 5 bases, J shed 6 bases, and the junction held 5 bases outside the gene matches. CDR1 is MDHEN, CDR2 SYDVKM, per germline. The CDR3 protein is CASSPRLAGAEQYF. The CDR3, as DNA: TGTGCCAGCAGTCCTAGACTAGCGGGAGCCGAGCAGTACTTC.